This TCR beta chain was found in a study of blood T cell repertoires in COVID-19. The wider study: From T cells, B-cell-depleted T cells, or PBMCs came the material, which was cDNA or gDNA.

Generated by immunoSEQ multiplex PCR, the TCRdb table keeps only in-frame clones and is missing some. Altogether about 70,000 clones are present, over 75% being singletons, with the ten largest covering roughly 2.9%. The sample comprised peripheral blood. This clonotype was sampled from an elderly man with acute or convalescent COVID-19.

CDR3 sequence reads: CASRTGDFGGYTF. CDR3 nucleotide sequence: TGTGCCAGCAGAACAGGGGATTTTGGTGGCTACACCTTC. The chain combines TRBV6-5 with TRBJ1-2; 7 bases match TRBD1. J gave up 7 bases and V 6 bases, and 8 bases lay outside the gene matches. The CDR3 extends over 13 amino acids. Germline-derived CDR1 and CDR2 are MNHEY and SVGAGI.